The 8 T cell receptor beta chains listed next were all sequenced from one sample in a study of CD8 T cells in Susac syndrome. Roughly 0.45 to 1 ug RNA was reverse transcribed with random hexamers. TCRdb processed the immunoSEQ multiplex PCR reads anew with MiXCR; each CDR3 protein has one entry. The repertoire consists of fewer than 200,000 distinct CDR3 sequences, with around 90% occurring once and the leading ten covering around 0.079%. Sample: CD4+ T cells from PBMCs. All receptors derive from a human donor with Susac syndrome.

The chain couples TRBV20-1 to TRBJ2-5; possibly TRBD2 for D (6 bases). Germline CDR1 DFQATT, CDR2 SNEGSKA (reference sequence). The CDR3 has 15 residues. V lost 0 bases and J lost 5, with 16 bases in between. CDR3 sequence (DNA): TGCAGTGCTAGAGATCCATCGGGAGTTTGGGAGACCCAGTACTTC. Translating gives CSARDPSGVWETQYF.

The chain links TRBV5-4 to TRBJ2-5; 8 bases map to TRBD1. With V trimmed by 1 base and J by 2 bases, 7 bases remained unmatched. Germline V gives CDR1 SGHNT, CDR2 YYREEE (reference sequence). This CDR3 region has 16 residues. DNA of the CDR3: TGTGCCAGCAGCTTGTTGGGCAGGGGGCCACAAGAGACCCAGTACTTC. This encodes CASSLLGRGPQETQYF.

This chain links TRBV7-9 with TRBJ2-6, with D unclear. The CDR3 consists of 15 residues. Germline assignment: CDR1 SEHNR and CDR2 FQNEAQ (reference sequence). V lost 2 bases to trimming and J lost 2 bases, with 7 bases between them. In nucleotides, the CDR3 is TGTGCCAGCAGCTTAAGGGCCGCTGGGGCCAACGTCCTGACTTTC. Amino acid sequence: CASSLRAAGANVLTF.

This rearrangement joins TRBV7-9 to TRBJ2-3; TRBD2 is a possible D gene (7 bases). Trimming shortened V by 6 bases and J by 4 bases, and 14 bases separated the two germline ends. CDR3 length: 14 residues. Germline assignment: CDR1 SEHNR and CDR2 FQNEAQ (reference sequence). CDR3 sequence: CASRVGGAPDTQYF. The CDR3 bases are TGTGCCAGCAGAGTAGGGGGGGCCCCAGATACGCAGTATTTT.

This clonotype was observed a handful of times. The chain carries TRBV7-8 and TRBJ1-6; D is undetermined. Per germline, CDR1 SGHVS and CDR2 FQNEAQ. V was shortened by 5 bases and J by 0 bases, with 8 bases between the two germline ends. CDR3 size: 15 residues. CDR3 coding DNA: TGTGCCAGCAGCGTTTCCAGCTCCTATAATTCACCCCTCCACTTT. This encodes CASSVSSSYNSPLHF.

This clonotype was seen just once. The J gene is TRBJ1-1, the V gene TRBV5-4; D is perhaps TRBD1 (6 bases). The germline CDR1 and CDR2 sequences are SGHNT and YYREEE (reference sequence). The V and J ends lost 4 bases and 1 base respectively, with 20 bases between them. CDR3 length equals 17 residues. The CDR3 coding sequence is TGTGCCAGCAGCCCGACCCGGGGGCCCCTGCCGAACACTGAAGCTTTCTTT. As protein: CASSPTRGPLPNTEAFF.

The sample holds a few counts of this clonotype. The chain recombines TRBV10-3 with TRBJ2-5, with D perhaps TRBD1 (6 bases). Between the trimmed V and J ends, which lost 5 bases and 7 bases, there was a span of 17 bases. CDR3 size: 14 residues. Germline lookup yields CDR1 ENHRY and CDR2 SYGVKD. The CDR3 region has the DNA TGTGCCATCAGTCTCGGGACCCAAGGGGGGACCCAGTACTTC. It yields the protein CAISLGTQGGTQYF.

The V call is TRBV12-3 or TRBV12-4, the J call TRBJ2-7; 7 nucleotides line up with TRBD1. This CDR3 spans 13 amino acids. After removal of 5 bases from V and 6 bases from J, the junction contained 7 bases not matched to a gene. The CDR3 bases are TGTGCCAGCAGTCCACGACAGGGTGGCGAGCAGTACTTC. It specifies CASSPRQGGEQYF.